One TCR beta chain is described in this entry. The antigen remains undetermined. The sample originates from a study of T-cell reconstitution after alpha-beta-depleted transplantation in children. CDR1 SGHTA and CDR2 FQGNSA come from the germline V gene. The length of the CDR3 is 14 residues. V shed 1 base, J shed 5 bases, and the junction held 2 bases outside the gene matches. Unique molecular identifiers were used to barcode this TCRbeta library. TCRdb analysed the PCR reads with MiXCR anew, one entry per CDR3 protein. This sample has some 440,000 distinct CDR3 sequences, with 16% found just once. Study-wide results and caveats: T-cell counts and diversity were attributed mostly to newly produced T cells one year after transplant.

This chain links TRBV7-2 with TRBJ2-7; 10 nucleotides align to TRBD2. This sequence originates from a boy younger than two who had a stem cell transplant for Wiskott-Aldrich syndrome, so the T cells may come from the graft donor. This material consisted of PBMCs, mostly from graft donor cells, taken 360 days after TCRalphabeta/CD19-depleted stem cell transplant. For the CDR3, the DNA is TGTGCCAGCAGCTTAGGACTAGCGGGCCACGAGCAGTACTTC. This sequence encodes CASSLGLAGHEQYF.